This T cell receptor (beta chain) emerged from a study of blood T cell repertoires in COVID-19. About the study: Nucleic acid was either cDNA or gDNA, and it came from T cells, B-cell-depleted T cells, or PBMCs.

Original handling: Quantification of nucleated cells was approximated via reference gene primer amplification. Sequencing was performed with immunoSEQ multiplex PCR; in TCRdb, only in-frame clones are kept and a portion is missing. V and J calls plus clone size are reproduced from that table; the DNA served to infer D and trimming. The sample carries hundreds of thousands of clones, 85% recorded once. This CDR3 comprises 14 residues. Germline CDR1 and CDR2: ENHRY and SYGVKD. J was trimmed by 4 bases and V by 10 bases; bases with no gene match: 12. The rearrangement joins TRBV10-3 to TRBJ1-2, with 7 nucleotides matching TRBD1. The receptor was isolated from a man aged 50 to 60 with active or convalescent COVID-19. Sequenced: peripheral blood. The CDR3 DNA is TGTGCCAGATTACCGGGACAGCCCATCTATGGCTACACCTTC. This translates into CARLPGQPIYGYTF.